Below are 10 T cell receptor beta chains sequenced from a single sample in a study of vaccination and CD4 T cells after COVID-19. As to treatment: roughly ten-day PBMC culture with coronavirus spike peptide pools or control peptides (ViraFEST assay). Sequence data for DNA of cultured CD4+ T cells were generated by the Oncomine TCR Beta short-read assay. TCRdb reprocessed the PCR reads with MiXCR, giving one entry per CDR3 protein. Of several thousand distinct CDR3 sequences in the sample, 60% were seen once. Their target antigens are unknown. Sequencing used cultured CD4+ T cells from blood, obtained after SARS-CoV-2 vaccination. The receptors stem from a human donor with COVID-19.

The rearrangement links TRBV7-2 to TRBJ1-5; 7 bases agree with TRBD1. Unmatched junction bases numbered 4, after V lost 4 bases and J lost 4 bases. Germline values: CDR1 SGHTA, CDR2 FQGNSA. The CDR3 is 14 amino acids. The CDR3 nucleotides read TGTGCCAGCAGCTGGAGCAGGGGGAATCAGCCCCAGCATTTT. Its protein product is CASSWSRGNQPQHF. Looking up the rest from reference TRBV7-2 and TRBJ1-5 gives the full variable domain: GAGVSQSPSNKVTEKGKDVELRCDPISGHTALYWYRQSLGQGLEFLIYFQGNSAPDKSGLPSDRFSAERTGGSVSTLTIQRTQQEDSAVYLCASSWSRGNQPQHFGDGTRLSIL.

This clonotype is judged medium-sized. The CDR3 DNA reads as TGTGCCACCAGCCAGCTCCAGACAGGGACCCTTAATTCACCCCTCCACTTT. The encoded protein is CATSQLQTGTLNSPLHF. This chain uses TRBV15 with TRBJ1-6, with 7 bases lining up with TRBD1. The CDR3 extends over 17 amino acids. Trimming removed 5 bases from V and 6 bases from J; junction bases left unmatched: 13. The germline CDR1 and CDR2 sequences are LNHNV and YYDKDF (reference sequence).

V and J are TRBV20-1 and TRBJ2-2; the D gene is possibly TRBD1 (6 bases). The CDR3 spans 15 residues. V was shortened by 0 bases and J by 6 bases, with 14 bases between the two germline ends. Germline V CDR1 and CDR2: DFQATT, SNEGSKA (reference sequence). The CDR3 region is CSARDKGQFPGELFF. DNA for the CDR3: TGCAGTGCTAGAGATAAAGGACAGTTCCCCGGGGAGCTGTTTTTT.

The CDR3 loop is CSAPRPGGNQPQHF. For the CDR3, the DNA is TGCAGTGCGCCTCGTCCGGGGGGCAATCAGCCCCAGCATTTT. V usage is TRBV20-1 and J usage is TRBJ1-5, with D possibly matching TRBD1 (5 bases). V lost 6 bases to trimming and J lost 2 bases, with 14 bases between them. The CDR3 has 14 residues. CDR1 and CDR2 from the germline V gene are DFQATT and SNEGSKA (reference sequence).

The chain joins TRBV19 to TRBJ1-6; weak D call: TRBD1 (5 bases). Germline CDR1 reads LNHDA; CDR2 reads SQIVND (reference sequence). V lost 3 bases and J lost 7, with 13 bases in between. The CDR3 is 15 residues long. CDR3 region: CASSMNRDPNSPLHF. The CDR3 nucleotides read TGTGCCAGTAGTATGAACCGGGACCCCAATTCACCCCTCCACTTT.

This rearrangement joins TRBV19 to TRBJ1-5, with a weak D call TRBD1 (5 bases). V lost 4 bases to trimming and J lost 7 bases, with 8 bases between them. This CDR3 comprises 12 residues. Germline assignment: CDR1 LNHDA and CDR2 SQIVND (reference sequence). CDR3 DNA sequence: TGTGCCAGTAGTAGGCGGGACCAGCCCCAGCATTTT. Translation: CASSRRDQPQHF. Using reference TRBV19 and TRBJ1-5 for the parts outside the CDR3, the full variable domain is DGGITQSPKYLFRKEGQNVTLSCEQNLNHDAMYWYRQDPGQGLRLIYYSQIVNDFQKGDIAEGYSVSREKKESFPLTVTSAQKNPTAFYLCASSRRDQPQHFGDGTRLSIL.

The J gene is TRBJ2-5, the V gene TRBV7-3; D might be TRBD1 or TRBD2, each matching 6 bases. V was trimmed by 4 bases and J by 9 bases, leaving 21 bases between them. The CDR3 runs to 15 residues. Looked up from germline, CDR1 is SGHTA and CDR2 is FQGTGA. The CDR3 DNA reads as TGTGCCAGCAGCTCAGGAGAGGGGGGCCCACGGCCCCAGTACTTC. Residues: CASSSGEGGPRPQYF.

This clonotype was picked up a small number of times. This chain links TRBV11-3 with TRBJ1-6, with no clear D. Deletions cut 0 bases from V and 10 bases from J, with 13 bases between. The CDR3 has 15 residues. The germline V gene encodes CDR1 SGHNT and CDR2 YENEEA. CDR3 in DNA: TGTGCCAGCAGCTTAGATAGTCGGGCTGGGTCACCCCTCCACTTT. It specifies CASSLDSRAGSPLHF.

CDR3 in amino acids: CATSDFRDRGNSPLHF. CDR3 sequence (DNA): TGTGCCACCAGTGATTTCCGGGACAGGGGAAATTCACCCCTCCACTTT. The chain uses TRBV24-1 and TRBJ1-6; 10 nucleotides agree with TRBD1. CDR3 length equals 16 residues. V lost 1 base to trimming and J lost 7 bases; unmatched junction nucleotides: 3. Germline V lookup: CDR1 KGHDR, CDR2 SFDVKD.

The chain has TRBV20-1 and TRBJ2-7; TRBD1 matches at 7 bases. V lost 1 base and J lost 1; bases outside the gene matches: 7. This CDR3 spans 15 amino acids. CDR1 is DFQATT, CDR2 SNEGSKA, per germline (reference sequence). This CDR3 is CSARAPATGSYEQYF. The CDR3 DNA reads TGCAGTGCTAGAGCGCCGGCGACAGGGTCCTACGAGCAGTACTTC.